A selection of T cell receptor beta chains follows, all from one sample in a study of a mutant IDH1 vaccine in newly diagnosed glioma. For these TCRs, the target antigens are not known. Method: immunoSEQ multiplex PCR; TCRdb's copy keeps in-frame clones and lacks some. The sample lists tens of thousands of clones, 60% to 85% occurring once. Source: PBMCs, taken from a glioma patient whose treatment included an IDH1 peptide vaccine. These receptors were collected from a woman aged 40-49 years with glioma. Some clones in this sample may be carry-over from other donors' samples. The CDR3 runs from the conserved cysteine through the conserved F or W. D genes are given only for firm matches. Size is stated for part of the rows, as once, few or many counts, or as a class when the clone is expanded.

CDR3 protein: CASTGGYGYTF; CDR3 DNA: TGTGCCAGCACGGGAGGGTATGGCTACACCTTC; clone size: .; J gene: TRBJ1-2; D gene: .; V gene: TRBV5-8
CDR3 protein: CASSQDIGAGAYEQYF; CDR3 DNA: TGTGCCAGCAGCCAAGATATAGGAGCGGGAGCCTACGAGCAGTACTTC; clone size: .; J gene: TRBJ2-7; D gene: TRBD2; V gene: TRBV14
CDR3 protein: CASSVGVGGSYEQYF; CDR3 DNA: TGTGCCAGCAGCGTAGGAGTAGGGGGCTCCTACGAGCAGTACTTC; clone size: .; J gene: TRBJ2-7; D gene: .; V gene: TRBV9
CDR3 protein: CASSSRTGGSYEQYF; CDR3 DNA: TGTGCCAGCAGTTCTCGGACAGGGGGCTCCTACGAGCAGTACTTC; clone size: .; J gene: TRBJ2-7; D gene: TRBD1; V gene: TRBV6-1
CDR3 protein: CSVSGGRVHEQYF; CDR3 DNA: TGCAGCGTTAGCGGGGGGAGGGTGCACGAGCAGTACTTC; clone size: .; J gene: TRBJ2-7; D gene: TRBD2; V gene: TRBV29-1
CDR3 protein: CSSQSLQETQYF; CDR3 DNA: TGCAGCTCACAGAGCCTTCAAGAGACCCAGTACTTC; clone size: .; J gene: TRBJ2-5; D gene: .; V gene: TRBV29-1
CDR3 protein: CASSLGARTGNEKLFF; CDR3 DNA: TGTGCCAGCAGCTTGGGTGCTCGGACAGGGAATGAAAAACTGTTTTTT; clone size: .; J gene: TRBJ1-4; D gene: TRBD1; V gene: TRBV5-4
CDR3 protein: CASSSSPLGLNTEAFF; CDR3 DNA: TGTGCCAGCAGTTCCAGCCCGCTGGGGCTGAACACTGAAGCTTTCTTT; clone size: .; J gene: TRBJ1-1; D gene: .; V gene: TRBV28
CDR3 protein: CSAFNEKLFF; CDR3 DNA: TGCAGTGCCTTTAATGAAAAACTGTTTTTT; clone size: .; J gene: TRBJ1-4; D gene: .; V gene: TRBV20-1
CDR3 protein: CASVPGTVGPWEKLFF; CDR3 DNA: TGTGCTAGTGTTCCCGGGACAGTAGGCCCATGGGAAAAACTGTTTTTT; clone size: once; J gene: TRBJ1-4; D gene: TRBD1; V gene: TRBV12-5
CDR3 protein: CATSRDQGQGGEYSNQPQHF; CDR3 DNA: TGTGCCACCAGCAGAGATCAGGGACAGGGTGGCGAGTATAGCAATCAGCCCCAGCATTTT; clone size: .; J gene: TRBJ1-5; D gene: TRBD1; V gene: TRBV15
CDR3 protein: CASSTYRGLTEAFF; CDR3 DNA: TGTGCCAGTAGTACTTACAGGGGTCTCACTGAAGCTTTCTTT; clone size: once; J gene: TRBJ1-1; D gene: TRBD1; V gene: TRBV19
CDR3 protein: CASSDREGDNSPLHF; CDR3 DNA: TGTGCCAGCAGCGACCGGGAAGGGGACAATTCACCCCTCCACTTT; clone size: .; J gene: TRBJ1-6; D gene: .; V gene: TRBV5-4
CDR3 protein: CASTPGQGSPYEQYF; CDR3 DNA: TGTGCCAGTACTCCGGGACAGGGCAGTCCCTACGAGCAGTACTTC; clone size: .; J gene: TRBJ2-7; D gene: TRBD1; V gene: TRBV19
CDR3 protein: CASMSSGTEAFF; CDR3 DNA: TGTGCCAGCATGTCATCGGGCACTGAAGCTTTCTTT; clone size: few; J gene: TRBJ1-1; D gene: .; V gene: TRBV2
CDR3 protein: CASGSGEKKLFF; CDR3 DNA: TGTGCCTCCGGGTCAGGGGAGAAAAAACTGTTTTTT; clone size: .; J gene: TRBJ1-4; D gene: .; V gene: TRBV10-3
CDR3 protein: CASSQRRSTNEKLFF; CDR3 DNA: TGCGCCAGCAGCCAACGTAGGTCAACTAATGAAAAACTGTTTTTT; clone size: once; J gene: TRBJ1-4; D gene: .; V gene: TRBV4-1
CDR3 protein: CASSLDRNTEAFF; CDR3 DNA: TGCGCCAGCAGCTTGGACAGGAACACTGAAGCTTTCTTT; clone size: few; J gene: TRBJ1-1; D gene: .; V gene: TRBV5-1
CDR3 protein: CASSLGTGNQPQHF; CDR3 DNA: TGTGCCAGCAGTTTAGGGACAGGGAATCAGCCCCAGCATTTT; clone size: .; J gene: TRBJ1-5; D gene: TRBD1; V gene: TRBV27
CDR3 protein: CASSVATRMGGHNYGYTF; CDR3 DNA: TGTGCCAGCAGCGTAGCTACCAGGATGGGGGGCCACAACTATGGCTACACCTTC; clone size: few; J gene: TRBJ1-2; D gene: .; V gene: TRBV9
CDR3 protein: CASSQGTNYGYTF; CDR3 DNA: TGTGCCAGCAGCCAAGGGACTAACTATGGCTACACCTTC; clone size: .; J gene: TRBJ1-2; D gene: .; V gene: TRBV16
CDR3 protein: CAISVGLNTEAFF; CDR3 DNA: TGTGCCATCAGTGTAGGGTTGAACACTGAAGCTTTCTTT; clone size: .; J gene: TRBJ1-1; D gene: .; V gene: TRBV10-3
CDR3 protein: CASSQSSRWQNIQYF; CDR3 DNA: TGCGCCAGCAGTCAATCGAGCAGGTGGCAAAACATTCAGTACTTC; clone size: .; J gene: TRBJ2-4; D gene: .; V gene: TRBV23-1
CDR3 protein: CASSAYRESNQPQHF; CDR3 DNA: TGTGCCAGCAGTGCTTACAGGGAGAGCAATCAGCCCCAGCATTTT; clone size: .; J gene: TRBJ1-5; D gene: .; V gene: TRBV6-1
CDR3 protein: CASSLNLAGVNEQFF; CDR3 DNA: TGCGCCAGCAGCTTGAACCTAGCGGGAGTCAATGAGCAGTTCTTC; clone size: few; J gene: TRBJ2-1; D gene: TRBD2; V gene: TRBV5-1
CDR3 protein: CASSLQRGGGRNEQFF; CDR3 DNA: TGTGCCAGCAGCCTTCAACGGGGGGGCGGGAGGAATGAGCAGTTCTTC; clone size: .; J gene: TRBJ2-1; D gene: TRBD2; V gene: TRBV6-6
CDR3 protein: CASSESYLSEQFF; CDR3 DNA: TGCGCCAGCAGTGAGTCGTACCTCAGCGAGCAGTTCTTC; clone size: .; J gene: TRBJ2-1; D gene: .; V gene: TRBV10-1
CDR3 protein: CASTTGTGRREPQHF; CDR3 DNA: TGTGCCAGTACCACAGGGACAGGGCGTCGAGAGCCCCAGCATTTT; clone size: .; J gene: TRBJ1-5; D gene: TRBD1; V gene: TRBV19
CDR3 protein: CASSYAGQGGNTEAFF; CDR3 DNA: TGTGCCAGCAGTTACGCGGGACAGGGCGGGAACACTGAAGCTTTCTTT; clone size: .; J gene: TRBJ1-1; D gene: TRBD1; V gene: TRBV6-5
CDR3 protein: CASSQTGTLQETQYF; CDR3 DNA: TGCGCCAGCAGCCAAACAGGGACACTCCAAGAGACCCAGTACTTC; clone size: once; J gene: TRBJ2-5; D gene: .; V gene: TRBV4-3
CDR3 protein: CASSLVPGQPQHF; CDR3 DNA: TGTGCCAGCAGCTTGGTCCCAGGTCAGCCCCAGCATTTT; clone size: .; J gene: TRBJ1-5; D gene: .; V gene: TRBV5-4
CDR3 protein: CASSLMGYTEAFF; CDR3 DNA: TGTGCCAGCAGCTTAATGGGGTACACTGAAGCTTTCTTT; clone size: .; J gene: TRBJ1-1; D gene: .; V gene: TRBV7-2
CDR3 protein: CASRSSSQGYTF; CDR3 DNA: TGTGCCAGCAGAAGTAGTTCCCAGGGCTACACCTTC; clone size: .; J gene: TRBJ1-2; D gene: .; V gene: TRBV2
CDR3 protein: CASRYGLAGADTQYF; CDR3 DNA: TGTGCCAGCAGATACGGACTAGCGGGGGCAGATACGCAGTATTTT; clone size: .; J gene: TRBJ2-3; D gene: TRBD2; V gene: TRBV7-9
CDR3 protein: CASSNYRGVTDTQYF; CDR3 DNA: TGTGCCAGCAGTAACTACAGGGGAGTCACAGATACGCAGTATTTT; clone size: .; J gene: TRBJ2-3; D gene: TRBD1; V gene: TRBV27
CDR3 protein: CAWREETQYF; CDR3 DNA: TGTGCCTGGAGGGAGGAGACCCAGTACTTC; clone size: .; J gene: TRBJ2-5; D gene: .; V gene: TRBV30
CDR3 protein: CASSEGEGEQFF; CDR3 DNA: TGTGCCAGCAGTGAGGGGGAGGGGGAGCAGTTCTTC; clone size: few; J gene: TRBJ2-1; D gene: TRBD2; V gene: TRBV2
CDR3 protein: CATGLSSGNTIYF; CDR3 DNA: TGTGCCACGGGTCTAAGCTCTGGAAACACCATATATTTT; clone size: few; J gene: TRBJ1-3; D gene: .; V gene: TRBV10-3
CDR3 protein: CATSRDRRRLETQYF; CDR3 DNA: TGTGCCACCAGCAGAGATCGTAGGAGGTTAGAGACCCAGTACTTC; clone size: .; J gene: TRBJ2-5; D gene: .; V gene: TRBV15
CDR3 protein: CASSPGQGEFAGELFF; CDR3 DNA: TGTGCCAGCAGCCCCGGACAGGGTGAATTCGCCGGGGAGCTGTTTTTT; clone size: .; J gene: TRBJ2-2; D gene: TRBD1; V gene: TRBV5-6
CDR3 protein: CASSYSVWGTQYF; CDR3 DNA: TGTGCCAGCAGTTACTCGGTATGGGGTACGCAGTATTTT; clone size: .; J gene: TRBJ2-3; D gene: .; V gene: TRBV6-5
CDR3 protein: CAQNGGSASYGYTF; CDR3 DNA: TGTGCGCAAAACGGGGGGTCGGCTAGCTATGGCTACACCTTC; clone size: .; J gene: TRBJ1-2; D gene: .; V gene: TRBV30
CDR3 protein: CASSFLTGEAFF; CDR3 DNA: TGTGCCAGCAGTTTTTTAACAGGTGAAGCTTTCTTT; clone size: medium-sized; J gene: TRBJ1-1; D gene: .; V gene: TRBV6-5